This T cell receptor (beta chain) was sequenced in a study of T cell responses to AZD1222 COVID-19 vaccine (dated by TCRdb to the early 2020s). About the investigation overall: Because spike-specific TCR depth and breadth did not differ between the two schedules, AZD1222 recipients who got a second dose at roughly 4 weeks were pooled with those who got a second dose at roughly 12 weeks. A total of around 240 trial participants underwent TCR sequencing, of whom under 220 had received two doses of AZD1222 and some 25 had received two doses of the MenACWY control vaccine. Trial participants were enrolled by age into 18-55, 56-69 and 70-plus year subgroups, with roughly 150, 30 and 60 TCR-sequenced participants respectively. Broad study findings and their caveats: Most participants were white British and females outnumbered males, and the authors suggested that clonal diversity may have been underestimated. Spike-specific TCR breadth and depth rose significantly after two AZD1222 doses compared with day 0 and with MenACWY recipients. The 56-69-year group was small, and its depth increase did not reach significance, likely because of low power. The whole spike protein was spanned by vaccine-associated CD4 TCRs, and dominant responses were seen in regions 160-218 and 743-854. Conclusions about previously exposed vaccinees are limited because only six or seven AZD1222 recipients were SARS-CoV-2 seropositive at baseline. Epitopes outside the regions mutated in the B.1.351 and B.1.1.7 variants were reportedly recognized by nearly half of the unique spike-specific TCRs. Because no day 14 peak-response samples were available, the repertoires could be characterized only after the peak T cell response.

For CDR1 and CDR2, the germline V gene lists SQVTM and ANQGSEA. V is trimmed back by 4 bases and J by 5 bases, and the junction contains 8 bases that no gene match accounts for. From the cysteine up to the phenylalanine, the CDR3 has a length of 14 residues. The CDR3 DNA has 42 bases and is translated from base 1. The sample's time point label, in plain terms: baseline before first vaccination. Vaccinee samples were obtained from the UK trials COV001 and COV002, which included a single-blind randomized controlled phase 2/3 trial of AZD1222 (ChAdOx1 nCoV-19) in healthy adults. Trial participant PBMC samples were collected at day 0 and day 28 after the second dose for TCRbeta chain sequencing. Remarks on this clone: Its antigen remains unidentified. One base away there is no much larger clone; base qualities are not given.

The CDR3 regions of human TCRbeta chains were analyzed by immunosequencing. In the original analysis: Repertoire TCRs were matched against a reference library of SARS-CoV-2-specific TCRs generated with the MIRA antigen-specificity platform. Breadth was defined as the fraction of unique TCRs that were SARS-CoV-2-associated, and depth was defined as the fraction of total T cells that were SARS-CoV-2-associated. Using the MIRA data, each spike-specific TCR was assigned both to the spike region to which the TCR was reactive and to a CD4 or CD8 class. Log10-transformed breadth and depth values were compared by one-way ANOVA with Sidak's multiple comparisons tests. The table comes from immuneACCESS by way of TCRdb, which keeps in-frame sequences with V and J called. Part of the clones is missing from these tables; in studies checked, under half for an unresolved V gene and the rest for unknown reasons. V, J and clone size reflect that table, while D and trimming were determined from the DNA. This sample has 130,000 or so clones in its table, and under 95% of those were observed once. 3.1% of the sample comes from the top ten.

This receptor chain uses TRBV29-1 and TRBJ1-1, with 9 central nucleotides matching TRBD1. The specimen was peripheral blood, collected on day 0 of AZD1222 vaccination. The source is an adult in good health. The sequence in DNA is TGCAGCGTTGCCATACAGGGGGCGCGGACTGAAGCTTTCTTT. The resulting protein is CSVAIQGARTEAFF.